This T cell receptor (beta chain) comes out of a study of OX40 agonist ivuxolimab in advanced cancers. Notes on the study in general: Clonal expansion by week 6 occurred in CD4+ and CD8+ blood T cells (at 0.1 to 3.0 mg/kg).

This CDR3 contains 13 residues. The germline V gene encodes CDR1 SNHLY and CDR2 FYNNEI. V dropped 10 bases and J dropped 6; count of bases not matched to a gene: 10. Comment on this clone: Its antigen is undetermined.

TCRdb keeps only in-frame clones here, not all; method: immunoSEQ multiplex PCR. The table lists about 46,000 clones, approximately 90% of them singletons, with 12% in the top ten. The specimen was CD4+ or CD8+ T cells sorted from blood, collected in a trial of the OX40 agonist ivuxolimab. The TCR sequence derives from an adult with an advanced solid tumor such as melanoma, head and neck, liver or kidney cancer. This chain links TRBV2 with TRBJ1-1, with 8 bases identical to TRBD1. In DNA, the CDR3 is TGTGCCATCGGGTCAGGGGGCATGGCTGAAGCTTTCTTT. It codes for CAIGSGGMAEAFF.